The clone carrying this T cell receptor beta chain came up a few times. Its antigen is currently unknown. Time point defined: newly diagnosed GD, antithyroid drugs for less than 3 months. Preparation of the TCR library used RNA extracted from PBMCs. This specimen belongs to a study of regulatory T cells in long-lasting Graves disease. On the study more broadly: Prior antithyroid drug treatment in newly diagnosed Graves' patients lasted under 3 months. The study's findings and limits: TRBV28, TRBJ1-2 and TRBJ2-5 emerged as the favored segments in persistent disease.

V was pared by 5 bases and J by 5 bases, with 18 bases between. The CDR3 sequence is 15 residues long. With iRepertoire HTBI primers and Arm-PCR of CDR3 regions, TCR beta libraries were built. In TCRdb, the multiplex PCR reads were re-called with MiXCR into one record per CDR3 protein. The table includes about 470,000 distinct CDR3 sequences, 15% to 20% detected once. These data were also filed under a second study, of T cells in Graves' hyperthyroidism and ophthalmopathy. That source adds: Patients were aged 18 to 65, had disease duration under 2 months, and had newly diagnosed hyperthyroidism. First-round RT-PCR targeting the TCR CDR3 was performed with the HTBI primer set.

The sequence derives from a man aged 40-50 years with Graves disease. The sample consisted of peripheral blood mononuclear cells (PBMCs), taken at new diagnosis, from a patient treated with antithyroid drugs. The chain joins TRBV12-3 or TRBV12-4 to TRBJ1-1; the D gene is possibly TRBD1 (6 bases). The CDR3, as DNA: TGTGCCAGCAGTCCACAACAGGGAAGGGGGACTGAAGCTTTCTTT. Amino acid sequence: CASSPQQGRGTEAFF.